The clone carrying this T cell receptor (beta chain) was detected only a few times. The data belong to a study of blood T cell repertoires in COVID-19. On the study more broadly: Samples representing acute and convalescent COVID-19 were sourced from the United States, Italy and Spain.

Here immunoSEQ multiplex PCR was the method, and the copy in TCRdb shows in-frame clones only, minus some. The table includes 59,000 or so clones, more than 75% detected once. CDR3 length equals 17 residues. The V gene's germline CDR1 is SGHRS and CDR2 YFSETQ. V lost 1 base and J lost 2; bases outside the gene matches: 11. The chain combines TRBV5-1 with TRBJ2-5; 7 nucleotides align to TRBD2. Sequencing input: peripheral blood. The receptor comes from a human donor in a cohort sampled during active COVID-19. CDR3 DNA sequence: TGCGCCAGCAGCTTGCGTCGGAGCGGGGCAAGTCAAGAGACCCAGTACTTC. Translation: CASSLRRSGASQETQYF.